This T cell receptor beta chain emerged from a study of beta chain features in type 1 diabetes (dated by TCRdb to about 2018). About the investigation overall: Patients and healthy donors did not differ in mean age, gender distribution, total cell number or subset yield. The study compared the TCRB repertoires of sorted circulating CD4+ T cell subsets in recently diagnosed type 1 diabetes patients with those in matched healthy donors. A total of some 110 million sorted cells were examined across all samples, and a strong correlation was observed between cell number per subset and RNA yield. Regulatory and stem cell-like memory subsets were obtained from only 8 patients and roughly 8 healthy donors, while naive and central memory subsets were obtained from all 28 donors.

The paper as a whole reports these results and caveats: Type 1 diabetes patients showed a moderate but significant shortening of TCRB CDR3 length in all four CD4+ subsets. Because cDNA was sequenced instead of genomic DNA, activated cells with high expression could be over-represented, although the groups did not differ in activation or CD3 levels. Because the HLA sub-analyses included only small numbers of individuals, any influence of HLA type on TCRB rearrangement was left unresolved. At VDJ recombination sites, patients with type 1 diabetes made fewer insertions and deleted more nucleotides, a pattern implying thymic rearrangement abnormalities. The naive, central memory and regulatory TCRB repertoires appeared to resemble one another more closely among patients than among healthy donors. PCR might favor shorter templates, but patient and control samples were amplified and corrected together, so any skew would affect both groups equally.

Each donor gave one peripheral blood draw, averaging approximately 0.11 L, which was collected into heparinised tubes. A BD FACSAria II and a panel including CD45RO, CCR7, CD25, CD127, CD95 and CD27 were used to sort naive, central memory, regulatory and stem cell-like memory CD4+ T cells. A purity above 95% was achieved for all sorted populations. Right away, PBMCs were isolated by Lymphoprep density gradient centrifugation and were stained directly, with no culture step. To minimize batch effects, samples were stained and sorted in pairs, one healthy donor with one patient per experiment. This clone was found many times. There is no known antigen for this receptor. No much larger clone is present one base from it, and per-base qualities are unavailable. All of the isolated RNA was reverse transcribed with the High Capacity cDNA Reverse Transcription Kit, so expressed TCRB transcripts were sequenced. Naive, central memory and regulatory T cell samples underwent deep immunoSEQ sequencing, averaging roughly 3.4 million total reads per sample. After sorted cells were lysed in RLT buffer, RNA was extracted with DNase-treated RNeasy Micro or Mini kits, with the choice depending on cell number. To prevent cross-contamination, every cell subset was processed on its own, while patient and healthy donor samples were processed together. The immunoSEQ multiplex PCR was used to amplify TCRB sequences from cDNA, yielding 87-bp fragments that span the CDR3 region. The amplicons were sequenced using the Illumina HiSeq platform. The original methods were these. Synthetic template baselines were used to correct PCR bias computationally, reads within Hamming distance 2 were collapsed together, and singletons that could not be merged were discarded. Reads were aligned against IMGT to assign V, D and J genes, CDR3 length and insertions or deletions at six rearrangement sites. Clonotype counts were normalized to sorted cell number within each subset before computing true diversity and Gini coefficients with the tcR R package. The overlap coefficient, calculated on TCRB nucleotide sequences, was used to measure repertoire sharing. As a proxy for the pre-selection repertoire, out-of-frame TCRB sequences from naive cells were analyzed. TCRdb obtained this table from immuneACCESS and retained in-frame rearrangements with V and J assigned. These tables miss some clones; where compared with another copy, unresolved V genes account for less than half of the shortfall, and the remainder is unexplained. V, J and clone size are those of that table, while D and trimming were read from the DNA. This sample lists about 270,000 clones; roughly 15% were detected once. Roughly 0.028% of the sample belongs to the ten largest clones.

This TCR was sampled from a woman aged 40 to 50 in good health. Sequenced: naive CD4+ T cells from blood. This specimen's cell subset or site label, per the study, means: true naive CD4+ T cells.

CDR3 sequence: CASSWGDQPQHF. The nucleotide sequence is given as TGTGCCAGCAGCTGGGGGGATCAGCCCCAGCATTTT. The V gene is TRBV7-9 and the J gene is TRBJ1-5; possibly the D gene is TRBD1, per 5 matching bases. V lost 4 bases and J lost 5 bases; the stretch between them is 6 bases long. The CDR3 holds 12 amino acids from the cysteine to the phenylalanine. Just CDR3 DNA is preserved here, 36 bases in frame from base 1. From the germline V gene (reference sequence), CDR1 is SEHNR and CDR2 is FQNEAQ.